Below, one TCR beta chain is given with its context. Its antigen is unidentified. The data stem from a study of Tregs in tolerant kidney transplant recipients. Study findings and constraints: Validation in larger populations is needed because few patients were studied. The most relevant donor-specific Treg TCRbeta repertoire apparently came from expansion with activated donor B cells.

The protocol was immunoSEQ multiplex PCR, while the TCRdb copy is restricted to in-frame clones and leaves out a portion. The sample comprises 240,000 or so clones, about 80% of which are singletons, and 0.5% to 0.65% rests with the top ten. This CDR3 spans 13 amino acids. The germline gives CDR1 GTSNPN, CDR2 SVGIG (reference sequence). The V gene lost 1 base and the J gene lost 5 bases, with 11 bases spanning the gap. CD4+CD25+CD127- Tregs, CD4+CD25- non-Tregs, CD4 and CD8 cells were sorted. The material sequenced was CD4+ T cells from blood. The rearrangement links TRBV30 to TRBJ1-1; D gene ambiguous. This TCR was sampled from a human donor in good health. DNA of the CDR3: TGTGCCTGGAGTGGAACGGCGAGGACTGAAGCTTTCTTT. Protein: CAWSGTARTEAFF.